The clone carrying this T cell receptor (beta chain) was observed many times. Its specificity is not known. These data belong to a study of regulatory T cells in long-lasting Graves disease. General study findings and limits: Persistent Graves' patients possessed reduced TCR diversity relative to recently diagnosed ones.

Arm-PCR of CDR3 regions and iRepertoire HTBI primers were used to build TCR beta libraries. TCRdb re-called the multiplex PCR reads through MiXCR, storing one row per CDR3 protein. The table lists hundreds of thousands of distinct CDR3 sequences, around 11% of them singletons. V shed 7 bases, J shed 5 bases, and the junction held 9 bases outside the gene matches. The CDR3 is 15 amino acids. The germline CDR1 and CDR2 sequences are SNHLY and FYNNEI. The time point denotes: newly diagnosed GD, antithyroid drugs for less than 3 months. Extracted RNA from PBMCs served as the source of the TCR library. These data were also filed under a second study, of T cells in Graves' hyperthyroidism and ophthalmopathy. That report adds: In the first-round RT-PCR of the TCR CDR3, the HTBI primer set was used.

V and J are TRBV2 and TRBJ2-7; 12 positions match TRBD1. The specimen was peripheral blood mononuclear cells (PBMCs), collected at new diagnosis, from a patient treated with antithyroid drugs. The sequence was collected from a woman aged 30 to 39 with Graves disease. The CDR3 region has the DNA TGTGCCAGCATCCCGACGGGGACAGGGGGCAACGAGCAGTACTTC. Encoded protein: CASIPTGTGGNEQYF. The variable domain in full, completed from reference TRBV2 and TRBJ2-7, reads EPEVTQTPSHQVTQMGQEVILRCVPISNHLYFYWYRQILGQKVEFLVSFYNNEISEKSEIFDDQFSVERPDGSNFTLKIRSTKLEDSAMYFCASIPTGTGGNEQYFGPGTRLTVT.